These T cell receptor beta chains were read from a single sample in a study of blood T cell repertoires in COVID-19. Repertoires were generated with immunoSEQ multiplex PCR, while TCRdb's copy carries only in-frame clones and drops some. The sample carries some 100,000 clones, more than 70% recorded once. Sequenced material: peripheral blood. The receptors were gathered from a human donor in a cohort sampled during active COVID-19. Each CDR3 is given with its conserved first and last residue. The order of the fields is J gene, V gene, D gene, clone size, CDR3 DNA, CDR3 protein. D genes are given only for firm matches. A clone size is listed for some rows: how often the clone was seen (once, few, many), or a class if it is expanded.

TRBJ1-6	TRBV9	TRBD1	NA	TGTGCCAGCAGCGTAGAAGCGGGACAGGGGAATTCACCCCTCCACTTT	CASSVEAGQGNSPLHF
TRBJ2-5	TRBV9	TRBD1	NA	TGTGCCAGCAGCGGACCCGGACAGGAGCCTAAAGAGACCCAGTACTTC	CASSGPGQEPKETQYF
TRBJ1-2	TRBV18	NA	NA	TGTGCCAGCGTCACGTCTACCACCTATGGCTACACCTTC	CASVTSTTYGYTF
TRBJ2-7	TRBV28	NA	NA	TGTGCCAGCAGTTTCCACTACGACAGGACCTCCTACGAGCAGTACTTC	CASSFHYDRTSYEQYF
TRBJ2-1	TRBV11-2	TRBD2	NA	TGTGCCAGCAGGACTAGCTACTCGTACAATGAGCAGTTCTTC	CASRTSYSYNEQFF
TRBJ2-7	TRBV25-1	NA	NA	TGTGCCAGCCGGCGGGGAGGAACCTACGAGCAGTACTTC	CASRRGGTYEQYF
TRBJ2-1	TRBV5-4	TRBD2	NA	TGTGCCAGCAGCTTGGAAGCGGGGGGGCTTCACAATGAGCAGTTCTTC	CASSLEAGGLHNEQFF
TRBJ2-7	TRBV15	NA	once	TGTGCCACCAGCACCCGTCAGGGTTACGACGAGCAGTACTTC	CATSTRQGYDEQYF
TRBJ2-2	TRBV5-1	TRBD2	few	TGCGCCAGCAGCTTGACTAGCGGGAGGGCCAACACCGGGGAGCTGTTTTTT	CASSLTSGRANTGELFF
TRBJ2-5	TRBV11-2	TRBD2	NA	TGTGCCAGCAGCTTAGCGTCGGTAGCGGGGGGACAAGAGACCCAGTACTTC	CASSLASVAGGQETQYF
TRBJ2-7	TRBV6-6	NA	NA	TGTGCCAGCAGCCCCCCCCACTACGAGCAGTACTTC	CASSPPHYEQYF
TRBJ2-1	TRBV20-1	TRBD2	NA	TGCAGTGCTAGTAGACTAGCTGCCGTCGATGAGCAGTTCTTC	CSASRLAAVDEQFF
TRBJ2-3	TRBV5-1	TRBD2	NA	TGCGCCAGCAGCTTGGACCTAGCGGGGGGTTCTAGCACAGATACGCAGTATTTT	CASSLDLAGGSSTDTQYF
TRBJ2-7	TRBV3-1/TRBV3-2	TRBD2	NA	TGTGCCAGCAGCCAAGGGCTAGCGGGACGGACCTACGAGCAGTACTTC	CASSQGLAGRTYEQYF
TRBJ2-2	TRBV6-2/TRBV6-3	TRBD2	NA	TGTGCCAGCAGCCGACTAGCGGGAGACACCGGGGAGCTGTTTTTT	CASSRLAGDTGELFF
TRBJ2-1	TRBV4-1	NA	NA	TGCGCCAGCAGCCAGTCAGAGAGGGTAGTGCGGGAGCAGTTCTTC	CASSQSERVVREQFF
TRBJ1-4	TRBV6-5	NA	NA	TGTGCCAGCAGTTACTCGCGGGAAGCCGATGAAAAACTGTTTTTT	CASSYSREADEKLFF
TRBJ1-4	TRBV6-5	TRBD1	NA	TGTGCCAGCAGGGGGGCGACAGGGAGTAATGAAAAACTGTTTTTT	CASRGATGSNEKLFF
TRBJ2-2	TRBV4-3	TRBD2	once	TGCGCCAGCAGCCAAGACCCTAGCGGTAACACCGGGGAGCTGTTTTTT	CASSQDPSGNTGELFF
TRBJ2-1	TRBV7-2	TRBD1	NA	TGTGCCAGCAGCTTAGGACAGGGTTGGTTCTTC	CASSLGQGWFF
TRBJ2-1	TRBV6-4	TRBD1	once	TGTGCCAGCAGTGCGACAGGGGGAGATGAGCAGTTCTTC	CASSATGGDEQFF
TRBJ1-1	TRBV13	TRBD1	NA	TGTGCCAGCAGCAGGACAGGGGTGAACACTGAAGCTTTCTTT	CASSRTGVNTEAFF
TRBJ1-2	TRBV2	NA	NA	TGTGCCAGCAATGTGGGAGGCTTTCCGGGCTACACCTTC	CASNVGGFPGYTF
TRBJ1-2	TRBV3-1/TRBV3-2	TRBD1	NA	TGTGCCAGCAGCCAACGAGGGGGCGATGGCTACACCTTC	CASSQRGGDGYTF
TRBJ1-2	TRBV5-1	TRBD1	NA	TGCGCCAGCAGCTCCGGGACAGGGAACTATGGCTACACCTTC	CASSSGTGNYGYTF
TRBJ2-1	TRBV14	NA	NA	TGTGCCAGCAGCCAGAGGGCGAGCCCCTACAATGAGCAGTTCTTC	CASSQRASPYNEQFF
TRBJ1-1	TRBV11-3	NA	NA	TGTGCCAGCAGCCGAACAGCGAACACTGAAGCTTTCTTT	CASSRTANTEAFF
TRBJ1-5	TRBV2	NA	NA	TGTGCCAGCAGCTTGCGCAACGCACAGCCCCAGCATTTT	CASSLRNAQPQHF
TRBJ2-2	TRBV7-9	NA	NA	TGTGCCAGCAGCTTATCAAGGGGCCTAAACACCGGGGAGCTGTTTTTT	CASSLSRGLNTGELFF
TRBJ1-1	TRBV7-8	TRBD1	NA	TGTGCCAGCAGCCCTGGGACAGGGATGAACACTGAAGCTTTCTTT	CASSPGTGMNTEAFF
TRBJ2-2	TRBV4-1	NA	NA	TGCGCCAGCAGCCAAGATGACCAGGGGTTTACCGGGGAGCTGTTTTTT	CASSQDDQGFTGELFF
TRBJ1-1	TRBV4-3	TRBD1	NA	TGCGCCAGCAGCCAGGGTACAGGGGATACTGAAGCTTTCTTT	CASSQGTGDTEAFF
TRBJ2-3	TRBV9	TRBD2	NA	TGTGCCAGCAGCGTAGGCATTAGCGGGGGCACAGATACGCAGTATTTT	CASSVGISGGTDTQYF
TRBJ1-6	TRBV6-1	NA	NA	TGTGCCAGCAGTGGAGGACAGCAGAGTACCAGTAATTCACCCCTCCACTTT	CASSGGQQSTSNSPLHF
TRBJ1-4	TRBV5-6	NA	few	TGTGCCAGCAGCCCACGGGCCTCCGGGGTGGAAAAACTGTTTTTT	CASSPRASGVEKLFF
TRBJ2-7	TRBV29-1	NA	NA	TGCAGCGTTCACGCAGGGAACGGTCCCTACGAGCAGTACTTC	CSVHAGNGPYEQYF
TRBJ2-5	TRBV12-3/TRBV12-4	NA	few	TGTGCCAGCAGTTCATACCAAGAGACCCAGTACTTC	CASSSYQETQYF
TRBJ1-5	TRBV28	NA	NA	TGTGCCAGCAGTCCTGGAGAACAGCCCCAGCATTTT	CASSPGEQPQHF
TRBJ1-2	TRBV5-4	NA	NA	TGTGCCAGCAGAATCGCAGGGGCGCAGGGCTACACCTTC	CASRIAGAQGYTF
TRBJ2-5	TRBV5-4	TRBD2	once	TGTGCCAGCAGCCCCCCTCGTAGCGGGGGCCCGGGGGAGACCCAGTACTTC	CASSPPRSGGPGETQYF
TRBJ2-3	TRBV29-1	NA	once	TGCAGCGTTGAGCGGGTCACACCGACAGATACGCAGTATTTT	CSVERVTPTDTQYF
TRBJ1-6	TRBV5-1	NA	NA	TGCGCCAGCAGCTTATCTGGGGCTATTTCTAATTCACCCCTCCACTTT	CASSLSGAISNSPLHF
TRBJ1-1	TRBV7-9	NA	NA	TGTGCCAGCAGCGCAGGGAAGATGAACACTGAAGCTTTCTTT	CASSAGKMNTEAFF
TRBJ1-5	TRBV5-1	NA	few	TGCGCCAGCAGCTTGGCTCCCTCGTCTAATCAGCCCCAGCATTTT	CASSLAPSSNQPQHF
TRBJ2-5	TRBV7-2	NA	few	TGTGCCAGCAGCTTAACCCGAGGGAGCGGAGAAGAGACCCAGTACTTC	CASSLTRGSGEETQYF
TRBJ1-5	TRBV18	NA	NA	TGTGCCAGCTCACCAGGGGCTAAAAGCAATCAGCCCCAGCATTTT	CASSPGAKSNQPQHF
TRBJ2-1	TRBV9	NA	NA	TGTGCCAGCAGTTCGCATGGGGGGGCTGGTGAGCAGTTCTTC	CASSSHGGAGEQFF
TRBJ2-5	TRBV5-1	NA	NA	TGCGCCAGCAGCTTGGGGGGGCGAGATTCCCAAGAGACCCAGTACTTC	CASSLGGRDSQETQYF
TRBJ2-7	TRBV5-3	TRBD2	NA	TGTGCCAGAAGCCTTCCTAGGACTAGCGGGGCGCGGGAGCAGTACTTC	CARSLPRTSGAREQYF
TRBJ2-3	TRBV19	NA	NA	TGTGCCAGTAGTCCGGACAGTGCCCTTACGCAGTATTTT	CASSPDSALTQYF
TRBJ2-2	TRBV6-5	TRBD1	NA	TGTGCCAGCAGTACGGACAGGGTCAGTGGGGAGCTGTTTTTT	CASSTDRVSGELFF
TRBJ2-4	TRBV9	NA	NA	TGTGCCAGCAGCGCCCATTCCCTAGGGGCAGGGCCCCAGTACTTC	CASSAHSLGAGPQYF
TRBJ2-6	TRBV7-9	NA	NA	TGTGCCAGCAGCTTAACCGGGTCTCAACGACCTGGGGCCAACGTCCTGACTTTC	CASSLTGSQRPGANVLTF
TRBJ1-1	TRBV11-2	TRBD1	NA	TGTGCCAGCAGCTTAGTAGGGACAGGGGGAACTGAAGCTTTCTTT	CASSLVGTGGTEAFF
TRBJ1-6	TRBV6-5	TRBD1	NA	TGTGCCAGCAGGTACGGGACAGCTGGTAATTCACCCCTCCACTTT	CASRYGTAGNSPLHF
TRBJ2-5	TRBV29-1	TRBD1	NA	TGCAGCTCTCGACCGGGGACAGCACAAGAGACCCAGTACTTC	CSSRPGTAQETQYF